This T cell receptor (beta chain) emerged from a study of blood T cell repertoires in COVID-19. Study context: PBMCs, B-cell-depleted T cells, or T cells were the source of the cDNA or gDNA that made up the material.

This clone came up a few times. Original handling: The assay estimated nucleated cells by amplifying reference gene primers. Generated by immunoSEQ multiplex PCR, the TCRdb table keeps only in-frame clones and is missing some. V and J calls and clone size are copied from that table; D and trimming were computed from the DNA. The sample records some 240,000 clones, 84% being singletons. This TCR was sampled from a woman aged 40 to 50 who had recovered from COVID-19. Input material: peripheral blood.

The CDR3 DNA follows: TGTGCCTGGAGTCGAAAGGGGCTTAATGAAAAACTGTTTTTT. Encoded protein: CAWSRKGLNEKLFF. The chain links TRBV30 to TRBJ1-4; possibly TRBD1 for D (5 bases). The V and J ends lost 2 bases and 4 bases respectively, with 11 bases between them. Germline loops: CDR1 GTSNPN, CDR2 SVGIG (reference sequence). This CDR3 comprises 14 residues. The full variable domain, in which reference TRBV30 and TRBJ1-4 provide the parts outside the CDR3, is SQTIHQWPATLVQPVGSPLSLECTVEGTSNPNLYWYRQAAGRGLQLLFYSVGIGQISSEVPQNLSASRPQDRQFILSSKKLLLSDSGFYLCAWSRKGLNEKLFFGSGTQLSVL.